The clone carrying this T cell receptor (beta chain) occurred a few times. Time point meaning: newly diagnosed GD, antithyroid drugs for less than 3 months. RNA extracted from PBMCs served as the sequencing template. Under American Thyroid Association guidelines, Graves' disease was diagnosed. Relying on iRepertoire HTBI primers and Arm-PCR of CDR3 regions, the team built TCR beta libraries. Per the study methods: The samples included approximately 60 TRBV and 14 TRBJ segments. From the multiplex PCR reads, TCRdb called clonotypes with MiXCR, one entry per CDR3 protein. The V and J calls here are based on TCRdb, not the publication. The table shows about 460,000 distinct CDR3 sequences, with about 14% occurring only once. With 4 bases removed from V and 0 bases from J, the gap between germline ends came to 4 bases. Germline V gives CDR1 SNHLY, CDR2 FYNNEI. This CDR3 contains 14 residues. This entry comes from a study of regulatory T cells in long-lasting Graves disease.

The same data also went into a second study, on T cells in Graves' hyperthyroidism and ophthalmopathy. That paper states: Diagnosing involved the use of clinical symptoms, serum thyroxine and TRAb, thyroid ultrasound and orbital computed tomography. Also found in blood were most expanded thyroid clonotypes above 0.001.

This TCR came from a woman in her forties or fifties with Graves disease. The chain links TRBV2 to TRBJ2-6; D is uncertain. Source: peripheral blood mononuclear cells (PBMCs), taken at new diagnosis, from a patient treated with antithyroid drugs. The CDR3 DNA reads TGTGCCAGCAGTGGACCCTCTGGGGCCAACGTCCTGACTTTC. Translated: CASSGPSGANVLTF.